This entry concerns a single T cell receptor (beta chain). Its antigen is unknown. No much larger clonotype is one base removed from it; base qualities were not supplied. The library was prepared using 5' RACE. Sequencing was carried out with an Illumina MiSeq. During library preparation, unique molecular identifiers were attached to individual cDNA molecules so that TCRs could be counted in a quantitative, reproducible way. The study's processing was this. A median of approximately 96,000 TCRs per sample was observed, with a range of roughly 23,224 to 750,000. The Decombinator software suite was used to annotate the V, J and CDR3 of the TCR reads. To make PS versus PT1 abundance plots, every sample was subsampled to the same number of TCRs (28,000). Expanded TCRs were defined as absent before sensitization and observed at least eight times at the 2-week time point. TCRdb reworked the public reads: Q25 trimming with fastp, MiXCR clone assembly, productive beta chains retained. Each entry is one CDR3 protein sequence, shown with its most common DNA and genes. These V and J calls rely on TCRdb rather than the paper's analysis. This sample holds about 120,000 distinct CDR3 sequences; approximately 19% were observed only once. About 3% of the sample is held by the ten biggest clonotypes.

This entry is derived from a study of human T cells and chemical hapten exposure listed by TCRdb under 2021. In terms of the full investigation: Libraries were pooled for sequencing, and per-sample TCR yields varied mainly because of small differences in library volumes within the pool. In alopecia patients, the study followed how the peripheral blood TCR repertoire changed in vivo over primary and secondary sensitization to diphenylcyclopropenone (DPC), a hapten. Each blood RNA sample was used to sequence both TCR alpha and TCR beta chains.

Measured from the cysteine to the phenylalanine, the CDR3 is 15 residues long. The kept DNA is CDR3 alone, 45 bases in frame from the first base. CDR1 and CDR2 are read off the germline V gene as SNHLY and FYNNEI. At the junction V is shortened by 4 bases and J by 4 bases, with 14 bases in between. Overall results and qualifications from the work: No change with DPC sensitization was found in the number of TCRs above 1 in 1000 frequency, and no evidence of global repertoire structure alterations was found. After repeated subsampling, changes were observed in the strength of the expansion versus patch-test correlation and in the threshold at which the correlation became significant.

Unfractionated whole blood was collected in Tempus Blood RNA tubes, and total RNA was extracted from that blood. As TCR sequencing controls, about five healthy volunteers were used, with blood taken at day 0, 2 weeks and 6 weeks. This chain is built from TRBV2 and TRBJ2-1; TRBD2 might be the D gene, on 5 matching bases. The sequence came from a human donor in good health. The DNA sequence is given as TGTGCCAGCAGTGGAAGAAATCGGGATTACAATGAGCAGTTCTTC. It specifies CASSGRNRDYNEQFF.